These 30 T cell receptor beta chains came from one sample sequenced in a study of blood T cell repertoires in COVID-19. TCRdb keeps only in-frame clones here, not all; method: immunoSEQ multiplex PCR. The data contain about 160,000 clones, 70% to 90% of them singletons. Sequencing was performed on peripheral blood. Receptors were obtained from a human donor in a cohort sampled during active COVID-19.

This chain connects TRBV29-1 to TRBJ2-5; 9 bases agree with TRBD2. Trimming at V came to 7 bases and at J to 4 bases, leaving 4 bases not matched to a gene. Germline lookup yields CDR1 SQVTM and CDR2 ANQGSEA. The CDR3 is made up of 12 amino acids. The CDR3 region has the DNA TGCAGCGCGAGCGGGGGGCCAGAGACCCAGTACTTC. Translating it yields CSASGGPETQYF.

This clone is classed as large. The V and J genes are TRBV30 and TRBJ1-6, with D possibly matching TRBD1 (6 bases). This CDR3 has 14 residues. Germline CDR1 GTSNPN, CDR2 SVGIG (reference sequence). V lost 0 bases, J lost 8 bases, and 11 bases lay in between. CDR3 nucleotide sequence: TGTGCCTGGAGTGTAGGGGGGAGGGATTCACCCCTCCACTTT. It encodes CAWSVGGRDSPLHF. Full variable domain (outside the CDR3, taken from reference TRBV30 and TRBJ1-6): SQTIHQWPATLVQPVGSPLSLECTVEGTSNPNLYWYRQAAGRGLQLLFYSVGIGQISSEVPQNLSASRPQDRQFILSSKKLLLSDSGFYLCAWSVGGRDSPLHFGNGTRLTVT.

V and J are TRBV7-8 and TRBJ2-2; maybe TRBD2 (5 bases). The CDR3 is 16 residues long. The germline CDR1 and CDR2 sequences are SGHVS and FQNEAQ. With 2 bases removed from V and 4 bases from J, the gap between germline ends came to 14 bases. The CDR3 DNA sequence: TGTGCCAGCAGCTTAAGGACCGGGGAGAGCACCGGGGAGCTGTTTTTT. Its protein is CASSLRTGESTGELFF.

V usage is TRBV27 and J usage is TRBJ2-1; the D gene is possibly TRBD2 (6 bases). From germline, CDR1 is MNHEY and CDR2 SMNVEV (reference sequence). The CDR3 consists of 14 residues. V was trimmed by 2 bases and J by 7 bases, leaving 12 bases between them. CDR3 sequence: CASSLGSGGNEQFF. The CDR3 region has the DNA TGTGCCAGCAGTTTAGGCTCCGGGGGAAATGAGCAGTTCTTC.

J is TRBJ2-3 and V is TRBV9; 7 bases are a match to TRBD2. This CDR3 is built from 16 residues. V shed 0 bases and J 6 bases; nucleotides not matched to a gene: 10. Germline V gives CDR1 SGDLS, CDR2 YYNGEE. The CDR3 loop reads CASSVGARGGVDTQYF. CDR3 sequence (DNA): TGTGCCAGCAGCGTAGGGGCCCGTGGGGGGGTGGATACGCAGTATTTT.

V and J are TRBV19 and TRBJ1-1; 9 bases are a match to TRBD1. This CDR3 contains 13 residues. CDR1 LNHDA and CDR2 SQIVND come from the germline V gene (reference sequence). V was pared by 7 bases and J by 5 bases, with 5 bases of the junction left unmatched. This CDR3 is CASTPGQGTEAFF. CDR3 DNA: TGTGCCAGTACCCCGGGACAGGGTACTGAAGCTTTCTTT.

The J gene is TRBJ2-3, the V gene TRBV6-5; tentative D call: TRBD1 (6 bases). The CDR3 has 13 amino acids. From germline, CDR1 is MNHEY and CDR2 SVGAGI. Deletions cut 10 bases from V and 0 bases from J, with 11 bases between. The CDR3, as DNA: TGTGCCACCCCAGGGGTTAGCACAGATACGCAGTATTTT. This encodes CATPGVSTDTQYF.

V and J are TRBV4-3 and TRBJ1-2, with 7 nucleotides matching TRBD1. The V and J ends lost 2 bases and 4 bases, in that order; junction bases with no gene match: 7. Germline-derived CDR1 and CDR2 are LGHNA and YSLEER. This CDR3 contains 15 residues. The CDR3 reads CASSQFTGASYGYTF. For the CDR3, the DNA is TGCGCCAGCAGCCAATTCACAGGGGCGAGCTATGGCTACACCTTC.

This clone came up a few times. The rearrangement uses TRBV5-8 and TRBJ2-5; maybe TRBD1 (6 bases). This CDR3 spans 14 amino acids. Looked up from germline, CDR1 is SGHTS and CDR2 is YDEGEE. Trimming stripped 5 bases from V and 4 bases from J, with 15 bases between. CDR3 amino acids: CASRLLQGGETQYF. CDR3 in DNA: TGTGCCAGCAGGTTACTACAGGGCGGAGAGACCCAGTACTTC.

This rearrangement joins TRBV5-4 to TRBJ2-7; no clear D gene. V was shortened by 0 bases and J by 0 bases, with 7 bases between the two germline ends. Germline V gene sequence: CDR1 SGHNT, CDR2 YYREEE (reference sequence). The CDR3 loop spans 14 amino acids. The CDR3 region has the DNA TGTGCCAGCAGCTTGGATGAGAGCTCCTACGAGCAGTACTTC. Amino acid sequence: CASSLDESSYEQYF.

The CDR3 loop is CASSQGGGKEGYGYTF. Here the CDR3 DNA reads TGCGCCAGCAGCCAAGGGGGAGGGAAGGAGGGCTATGGCTACACCTTC. The gene calls are TRBV4-3 and TRBJ1-2, with D hard to call. In germline, CDR1 is LGHNA, CDR2 YSLEER. V lost 1 base to trimming and J lost 4 bases, with 16 bases between them. The CDR3 spans 16 residues.

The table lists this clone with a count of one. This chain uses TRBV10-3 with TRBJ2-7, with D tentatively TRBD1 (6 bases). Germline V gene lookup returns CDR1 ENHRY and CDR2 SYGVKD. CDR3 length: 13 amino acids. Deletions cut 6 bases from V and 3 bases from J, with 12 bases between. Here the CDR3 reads CAISRDTDYEQYF. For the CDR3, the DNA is TGTGCCATCAGCCGGGACACGGACTACGAGCAGTACTTC.

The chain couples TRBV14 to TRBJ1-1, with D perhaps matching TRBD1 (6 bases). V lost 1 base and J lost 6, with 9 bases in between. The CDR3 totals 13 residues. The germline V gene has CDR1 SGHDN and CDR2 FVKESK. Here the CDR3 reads CASSQVGGSEAFF. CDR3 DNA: TGTGCCAGCAGCCAAGTAGGGGGATCTGAAGCTTTCTTT.

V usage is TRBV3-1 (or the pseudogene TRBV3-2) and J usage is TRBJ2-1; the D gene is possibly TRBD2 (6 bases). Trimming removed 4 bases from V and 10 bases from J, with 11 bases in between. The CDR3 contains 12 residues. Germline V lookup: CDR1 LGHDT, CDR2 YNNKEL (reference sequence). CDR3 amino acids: CASSPLGGEQFF. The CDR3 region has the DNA TGTGCCAGCAGCCCGCTGGGGGGAGAGCAGTTCTTC.

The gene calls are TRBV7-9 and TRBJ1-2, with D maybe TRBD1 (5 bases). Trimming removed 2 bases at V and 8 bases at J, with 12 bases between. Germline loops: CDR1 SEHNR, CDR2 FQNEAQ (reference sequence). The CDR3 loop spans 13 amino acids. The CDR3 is CASSLSSGLGYTF. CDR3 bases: TGTGCCAGCAGCTTAAGTTCAGGGTTAGGCTACACCTTC.

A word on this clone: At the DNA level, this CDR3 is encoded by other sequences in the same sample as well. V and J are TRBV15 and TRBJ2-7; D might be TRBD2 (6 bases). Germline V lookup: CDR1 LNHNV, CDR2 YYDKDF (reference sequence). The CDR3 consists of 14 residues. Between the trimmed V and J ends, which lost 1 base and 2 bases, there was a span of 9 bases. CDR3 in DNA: TGTGCCACCAGCAGAGGTTCGGGGGCCTACGAGCAGTACTTC. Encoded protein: CATSRGSGAYEQYF. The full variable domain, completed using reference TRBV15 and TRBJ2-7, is DAMVIQNPRYQVTQFGKPVTLSCSQTLNHNVMYWYQQKSSQAPKLLFHYYDKDFNNEADTPDNFQSRRPNTSFCFLDIRSPGLGDTAMYLCATSRGSGAYEQYFGPGTRLTVT.

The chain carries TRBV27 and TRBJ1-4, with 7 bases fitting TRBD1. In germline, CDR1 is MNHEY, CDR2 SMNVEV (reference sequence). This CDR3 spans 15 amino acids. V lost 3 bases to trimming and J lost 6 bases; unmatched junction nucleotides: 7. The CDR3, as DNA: TGTGCCAGCAGTTTTTCGCGACAGGGATATGAAAAACTGTTTTTT. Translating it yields CASSFSRQGYEKLFF.

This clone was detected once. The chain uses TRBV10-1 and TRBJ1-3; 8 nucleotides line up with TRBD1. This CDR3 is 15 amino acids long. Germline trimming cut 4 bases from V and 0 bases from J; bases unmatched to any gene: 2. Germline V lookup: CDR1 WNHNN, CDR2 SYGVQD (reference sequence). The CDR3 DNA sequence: TGCGCCAGCAGTGCTACAGGGGGCTCTGGAAACACCATATATTTT. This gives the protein CASSATGGSGNTIYF.

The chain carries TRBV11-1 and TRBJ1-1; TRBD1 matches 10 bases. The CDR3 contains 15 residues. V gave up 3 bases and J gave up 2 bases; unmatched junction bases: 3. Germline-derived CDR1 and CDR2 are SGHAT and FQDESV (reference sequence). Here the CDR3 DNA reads TGTGCCAGCAGCTTGTGGGACAGGGGAAACACTGAAGCTTTCTTT. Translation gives CASSLWDRGNTEAFF.

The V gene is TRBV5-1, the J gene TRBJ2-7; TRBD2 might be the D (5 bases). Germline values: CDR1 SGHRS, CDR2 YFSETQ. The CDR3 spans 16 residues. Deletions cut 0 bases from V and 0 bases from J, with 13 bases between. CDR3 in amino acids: CASSLALAGSSYEQYF. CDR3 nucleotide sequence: TGCGCCAGCAGCTTGGCGCTGGCGGGTAGCTCCTACGAGCAGTACTTC. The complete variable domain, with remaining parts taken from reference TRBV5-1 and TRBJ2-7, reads KAGVTQTPRYLIKTRGQQVTLSCSPISGHRSVSWYQQTPGQGLQFLFEYFSETQRNKGNFPGRFSGRQFSNSRSEMNVSTLELGDSALYLCASSLALAGSSYEQYFGPGTRLTVT.

For the CDR3, the DNA is TGTGCCAGCAGCTTATCCACAGGGGGTAGTGCTAACTATGGCTACACCTTC. Protein: CASSLSTGGSANYGYTF. This rearrangement joins TRBV7-2 to TRBJ1-2, with 8 bases fitting TRBD1. After removal of 2 bases from V and 0 bases from J, the junction contained 8 bases not matched to a gene. Germline CDR1 SGHTA, CDR2 FQGNSA. CDR3 length equals 17 residues.

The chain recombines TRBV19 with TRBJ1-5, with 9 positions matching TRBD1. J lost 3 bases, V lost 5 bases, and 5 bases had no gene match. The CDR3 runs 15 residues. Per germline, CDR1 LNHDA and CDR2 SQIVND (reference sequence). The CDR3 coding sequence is TGTGCCAGTAGTGTAGGACAGGGGTTCAATCAGCCCCAGCATTTT. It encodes CASSVGQGFNQPQHF.

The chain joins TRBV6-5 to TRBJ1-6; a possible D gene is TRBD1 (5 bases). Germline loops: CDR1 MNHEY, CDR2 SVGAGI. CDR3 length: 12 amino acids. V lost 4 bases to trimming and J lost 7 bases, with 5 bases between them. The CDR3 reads CASSSGNSPLHF. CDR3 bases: TGTGCCAGCAGTTCAGGGAATTCACCCCTCCACTTT.

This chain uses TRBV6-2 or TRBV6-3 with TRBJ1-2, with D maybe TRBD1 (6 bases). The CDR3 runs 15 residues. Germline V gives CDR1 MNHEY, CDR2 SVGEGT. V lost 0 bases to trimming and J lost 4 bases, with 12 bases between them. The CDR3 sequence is CASSYSTGASYGYTF. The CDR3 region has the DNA TGTGCCAGCAGTTACTCGACAGGCGCCAGCTATGGCTACACCTTC.

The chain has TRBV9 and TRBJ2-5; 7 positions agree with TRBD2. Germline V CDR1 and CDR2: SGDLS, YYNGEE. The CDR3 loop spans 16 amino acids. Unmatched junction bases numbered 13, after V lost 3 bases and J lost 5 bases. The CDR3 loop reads CASSASSGHTGETQYF. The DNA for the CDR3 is TGTGCCAGCAGCGCCTCTAGCGGTCATACCGGGGAGACCCAGTACTTC.

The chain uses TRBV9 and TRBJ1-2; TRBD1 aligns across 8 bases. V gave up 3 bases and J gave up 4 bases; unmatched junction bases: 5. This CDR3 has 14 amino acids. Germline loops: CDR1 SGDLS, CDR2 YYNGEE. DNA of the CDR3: TGTGCCAGCAGCGCCGGGGACAGGACCTATGGCTACACCTTC. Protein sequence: CASSAGDRTYGYTF. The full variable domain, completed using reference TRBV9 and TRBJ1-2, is DSGVTQTPKHLITATGQRVTLRCSPRSGDLSVYWYQQSLDQGLQFLIQYYNGEERAKGNILERFSAQQFPDLHSELNLSSLELGDSALYFCASSAGDRTYGYTFGSGTRLTVV.

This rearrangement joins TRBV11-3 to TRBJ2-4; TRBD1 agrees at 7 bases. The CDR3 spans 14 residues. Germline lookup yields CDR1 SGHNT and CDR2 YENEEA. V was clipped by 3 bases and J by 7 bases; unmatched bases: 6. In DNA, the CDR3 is TGTGCCAGCAGCTTGACAGGGTCACAGAACATTCAGTACTTC. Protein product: CASSLTGSQNIQYF.

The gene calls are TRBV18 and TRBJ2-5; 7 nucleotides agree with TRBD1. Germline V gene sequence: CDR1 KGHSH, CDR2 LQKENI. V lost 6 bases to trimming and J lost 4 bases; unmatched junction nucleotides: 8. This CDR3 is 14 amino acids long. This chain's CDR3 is CASSFRQGPETQYF. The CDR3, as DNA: TGTGCCAGCTCGTTCCGACAGGGTCCAGAGACCCAGTACTTC.

The CDR3 DNA is TGTGCCAGCAGCGAGACGGGGGAATGGGAGACCCAGTACTTC. Protein: CASSETGEWETQYF. The V and J genes are TRBV3-1 (or the pseudogene TRBV3-2) and TRBJ2-5; TRBD2 might be the D (6 bases). V dropped 5 bases and J dropped 5 bases, with 15 bases sitting between them. Germline values: CDR1 LGHDT, CDR2 YNNKEL (reference sequence). The CDR3 loop spans 14 amino acids.

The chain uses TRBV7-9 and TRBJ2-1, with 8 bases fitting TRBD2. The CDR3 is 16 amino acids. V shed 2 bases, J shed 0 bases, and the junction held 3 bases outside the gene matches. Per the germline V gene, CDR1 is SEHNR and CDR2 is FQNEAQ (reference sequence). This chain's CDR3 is CASSLTSGGSYNEQFF. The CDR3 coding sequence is TGTGCCAGCAGCTTAACCAGCGGGGGCTCCTACAATGAGCAGTTCTTC.